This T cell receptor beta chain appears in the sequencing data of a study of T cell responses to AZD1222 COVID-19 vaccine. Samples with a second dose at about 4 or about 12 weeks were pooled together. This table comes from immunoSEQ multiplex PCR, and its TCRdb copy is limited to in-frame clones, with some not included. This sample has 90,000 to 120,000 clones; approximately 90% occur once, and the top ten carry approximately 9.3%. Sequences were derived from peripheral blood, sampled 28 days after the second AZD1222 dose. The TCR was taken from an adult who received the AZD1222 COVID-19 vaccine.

DNA of the CDR3: TGTGCCAGCAGTGAAACGGGACAGGGACCTTTTAGCAATCAGCCCCAGCATTTT. Its protein is CASSETGQGPFSNQPQHF. The chain carries TRBV2 and TRBJ1-5; TRBD1 agrees at 9 bases. The CDR3 consists of 18 residues. CDR1 is SNHLY and CDR2 is FYNNEI in the germline V gene. V was pared by 2 bases and J by 0 bases, with 8 bases of the junction left unmatched.